These T cell receptor beta chains were read from a single sample in a study of blood T cell repertoires in COVID-19. Profiled with immunoSEQ multiplex PCR; TCRdb holds only in-frame clones, not every one. The repertoire holds some 350,000 clones, more than 75% seen once, with 5.3% in the top ten. The material sequenced was PBMCs or T cells enriched from blood (not recorded which). These receptor sequences come from a young woman who had recovered from COVID-19. The CDR3 runs from the conserved cysteine through the conserved F or W. A D gene is named only where the DNA matches it firmly. Clone size is not always given. Where it is, it says once, few, many or a class for expanded clones.

TRBV28	TRBJ1-1	.	TRBD1	CATLPQGMNTEAFF	TGTGCCACCCTCCCACAGGGGATGAACACTGAAGCTTTCTTT
TRBV6-5	TRBJ1-1	.	.	CASSPQTYTEAFF	TGTGCCAGCAGTCCCCAAACTTACACTGAAGCTTTCTTT
TRBV19	TRBJ2-7	.	.	CASSIDEGRRYEQYF	TGTGCCAGTAGTATAGATGAGGGCCGGCGGTACGAGCAGTACTTC
TRBV6-2/TRBV6-3	TRBJ2-1	.	.	CASSYDSGLDSYNEQFF	TGTGCCAGCAGTTACGATTCGGGACTTGACTCCTACAATGAGCAGTTCTTC
TRBV12-3/TRBV12-4	TRBJ1-3	.	.	CATEGDGNTIYF	TGTGCCACCGAGGGGGATGGAAACACCATATATTTT
TRBV2	TRBJ1-1	.	TRBD1	CASSRRRDRMMMTEAFF	TGTGCCAGCAGTCGAAGGAGGGACAGGATGATGATGACTGAAGCTTTCTTT
TRBV5-1	TRBJ2-4	.	TRBD1	CASSYGGQGAAKNIQYF	TGCGCCAGCAGCTATGGGGGACAGGGGGCGGCCAAAAACATTCAGTACTTC
TRBV4-1	TRBJ1-6	.	TRBD1	CASSPADRESPLHF	TGCGCCAGCAGCCCAGCCGACAGGGAATCACCCCTCCACTTT
TRBV28	TRBJ1-3	.	TRBD1	CASSSDRVSGNTIYF	TGTGCCAGCAGCAGCGACAGGGTCTCTGGAAACACCATATATTTT
TRBV2	TRBJ1-2	.	TRBD1	CASSHFGQGGIYGYTF	TGTGCCAGCAGTCATTTTGGACAGGGAGGAATCTATGGCTACACCTTC
TRBV7-2	TRBJ1-3	.	TRBD1	CASSSRTGNSGNTIYF	TGTGCCAGCAGCTCTCGGACAGGCAACTCTGGAAACACCATATATTTT
TRBV10-1	TRBJ2-3	.	.	CASSESTGTQYF	TGCGCCAGCAGTGAGTCGACTGGTACGCAGTATTTT
TRBV24-1	TRBJ2-7	.	.	CATSGPGREQYF	TGTGCCACCAGTGGCCCAGGGCGGGAGCAGTACTTC
TRBV7-8	TRBJ2-7	.	.	CASTLGGDSSYEQYF	TGTGCCAGCACCCTGGGAGGTGATAGCTCCTACGAGCAGTACTTC
TRBV27	TRBJ1-6	.	TRBD1	CASRPGQGNSPLHF	TGTGCCAGCAGACCGGGACAGGGTAATTCACCCCTCCACTTT
TRBV28	TRBJ2-7	.	TRBD1	CASSRQGGTYEQYF	TGTGCCAGCAGCAGACAGGGGGGAACCTACGAGCAGTACTTC
TRBV27	TRBJ1-6	few	.	CASSSDGPGDSPLHF	TGTGCCAGCAGCTCGGACGGGCCGGGGGATTCACCCCTCCACTTT
TRBV3-1/TRBV3-2	TRBJ2-1	.	TRBD2	CASSQESSGKNEQFF	TGTGCCAGCAGCCAAGAGAGTAGCGGGAAGAATGAGCAGTTCTTC
TRBV2	TRBJ2-5	.	TRBD1	CASSESGTGGGETQYF	TGTGCCAGCAGTGAGAGCGGGACAGGGGGGGGAGAGACCCAGTACTTC
TRBV18	TRBJ1-1	.	.	CASSQQSGVNTEAFF	TGTGCCAGCTCACAACAATCAGGGGTTAACACTGAAGCTTTCTTT
TRBV9	TRBJ2-5	.	TRBD2	CASSVDGGGQETQYF	TGTGCCAGCAGCGTAGATGGCGGGGGGCAAGAGACCCAGTACTTC
TRBV11-2	TRBJ2-7	.	TRBD1	CASSLVGTGGTYEQYF	TGTGCCAGCAGCTTAGTCGGGACAGGTGGGACCTACGAGCAGTACTTC
TRBV7-2	TRBJ1-3	.	.	CASSSSFAMDTIYF	TGTGCCAGCAGCTCTTCCTTTGCTATGGACACCATATATTTT
TRBV30	TRBJ1-2	.	.	CAWSGRGMDYGYTF	TGTGCCTGGAGTGGAAGAGGGATGGACTATGGCTACACCTTC
TRBV6-5	TRBJ1-6	.	.	CASRLQGGLSPLHF	TGTGCCAGCAGGCTACAGGGAGGGCTGTCGCCCCTCCACTTT
TRBV7-9	TRBJ2-5	.	.	CASSFREQETQYF	TGTGCCAGCAGCTTTAGGGAGCAAGAGACCCAGTACTTC
TRBV4-1	TRBJ1-5	.	.	CASSQKLWGQLGNQPQHF	TGCGCCAGCAGCCAAAAGCTGTGGGGGCAGCTGGGCAATCAGCCCCAGCATTTT
TRBV3-1/TRBV3-2	TRBJ1-6	.	.	CASSQDVSSYNSPLHF	TGTGCCAGCAGCCAAGACGTGAGCTCCTATAATTCACCCCTCCACTTT
TRBV28	TRBJ2-7	.	TRBD2	CASSFFGGGAYEQYF	TGTGCCAGCAGTTTTTTTGGCGGGGGAGCCTACGAGCAGTACTTC
TRBV7-8	TRBJ1-1	.	.	CASSPPVVLGAPVNTEAFF	TGTGCCAGCAGCCCCCCCGTTGTATTAGGGGCCCCCGTGAACACTGAAGCTTTCTTT
TRBV20-1	TRBJ1-1	.	TRBD1	CSARVQGGAFF	TGCAGTGCTAGAGTCCAGGGGGGCGCTTTCTTT
TRBV6-6	TRBJ1-3	.	.	CASSAQASGNTIYF	TGTGCCAGCAGTGCCCAGGCTTCTGGAAACACCATATATTTT
TRBV5-1	TRBJ2-5	few	.	CASSLAETQYF	TGCGCCAGCAGCTTGGCGGAGACCCAGTACTTC
TRBV5-1	TRBJ2-7	.	.	CASSSSGGPYEQYF	TGCGCCAGCAGCTCTTCCGGGGGGCCCTACGAGCAGTACTTC
TRBV4-1	TRBJ2-2	.	.	CASSQASDRVRTGELFF	TGCGCCAGCAGCCAGGCTAGCGACAGGGTCAGAACCGGGGAGCTGTTTTTT
TRBV7-3	TRBJ2-3	.	TRBD1	CASSSGQGATDTQYF	TGTGCCAGCAGCTCGGGACAGGGGGCGACAGATACGCAGTATTTT
TRBV19	TRBJ2-5	.	.	CASSIVRDETQYF	TGTGCCAGTAGTATAGTCAGGGATGAGACCCAGTACTTC
TRBV19	TRBJ1-4	.	.	CASSSPGHLEKLFF	TGTGCCAGTAGTTCGCCGGGACATCTTGAAAAACTGTTTTTT
TRBV10-3	TRBJ1-1	.	.	CAISESGGARGGTEAFF	TGTGCCATCAGTGAGTCGGGAGGGGCCAGGGGTGGTACTGAAGCTTTCTTT
TRBV7-2	TRBJ2-5	.	TRBD2	CASRASGGPGETQYF	TGTGCCAGCAGGGCTAGCGGGGGGCCAGGAGAGACCCAGTACTTC
TRBV24-1	TRBJ2-1	.	TRBD2	CATQGTSEDNEQFF	TGTGCCACTCAGGGGACTAGCGAGGACAATGAGCAGTTCTTC
TRBV7-6	TRBJ2-1	.	.	CASSSARAAEQFF	TGTGCCAGCAGCTCCGCGAGAGCGGCTGAGCAGTTCTTC
TRBV5-4	TRBJ1-2	.	.	CASSLLSRDGYTF	TGTGCCAGCAGCTTGTTATCCCGCGATGGCTACACCTTC
TRBV7-9	TRBJ2-7	.	TRBD1	CATGTGHSYEQYF	TGTGCCACCGGGACAGGCCATTCCTACGAGCAGTACTTC
TRBV19	TRBJ1-1	.	TRBD1	CASSLQGAWVNTEAFF	TGTGCCAGTAGTTTACAGGGGGCATGGGTGAACACTGAAGCTTTCTTT
TRBV29-1	TRBJ1-2	few	.	CSVEVAYGYTF	TGCAGCGTTGAAGTGGCATATGGCTACACCTTC
TRBV18	TRBJ1-1	few	.	CASSRLSTEAFF	TGTGCCAGCTCACGGCTTTCCACTGAAGCTTTCTTT